This TCR beta chain is from a study of blood T cell repertoires in COVID-19. Study information: PBMCs, B-cell-depleted T cells, or T cells provided the cDNA or gDNA that made up the material.

In the original processing: Amplification of reference gene primers was used by the study to estimate nucleated cell counts. Measured with immunoSEQ multiplex PCR; TCRdb has only the in-frame clones, and not every one. The V and J calls and clone size come from that table; D and trimming were worked out from the DNA. The sample has approximately 100,000 clones, about 90% seen once. Germline V gene sequence: CDR1 SNHLY, CDR2 FYNNEI. V was pared by 6 bases and J by 5 bases, with 8 bases of the junction left unmatched. The CDR3 runs 15 residues. This sequence joins TRBV2 and TRBJ1-4; 8 nucleotides align to TRBD1. The TCR comes from a man aged 45-60 years with acute or convalescent COVID-19. Sequenced input: peripheral blood. Here the CDR3 reads CASRNDRGSNEKLFF. CDR3 nucleotide sequence: TGTGCCAGCAGAAACGACAGGGGTTCGAATGAAAAACTGTTTTTT.